These T cell receptor beta chains were read from a single sample in a study of Tregs in tolerant kidney transplant recipients. Produced via immunoSEQ multiplex PCR; TCRdb's table is partial and in-frame only. The sample shows about 50,000 clones, roughly 89% of them seen only once. The specimen was CD8+ T cells from blood (PBMCs), collected 12 months after the transplant. These receptors all stem from a human patient who received a combined kidney and bone marrow transplant. Some T cells may possibly be graft donor cells. Both conserved end residues are part of each CDR3. Rows give clone size only sometimes, using once, few, many, or a class for an expanded clone.

>.|TRBV7-2|TRBJ2-7
CASSLLGLAGGYEQYF
>.|TRBV2|TRBJ2-7
CASSEKQGYSYEQYF
>once|TRBV19|TRBJ1-2
CASSIDGNPYGYTF
>.|TRBV29-1|TRBJ1-5
CSVGVRDRGREGQPQHF
>.|TRBV28|TRBJ2-3
CASSLNRGVGGFSETQYF
>.|TRBV4-2|TRBJ1-1
CASSQPTGTEEAFF
>.|TRBV28|TRBJ1-1
CASSLDGSGGLEAFF
>once|TRBV6-4|TRBJ2-3
CASAATGEGTDTQYF
>.|TRBV29-1|TRBJ1-2
CSALTGERIYGYTF
>.|TRBV6-5|TRBJ2-7
CASSISSDSYEQYF
>.|TRBV7-9|TRBJ1-2
CASSLEWQGGDGYTF
>.|TRBV11-2|TRBJ2-1
CASSPKPGLAGHEQFF
>.|TRBV7-9|TRBJ1-5
CASSLGTQPTGAGQPQHF
>.|TRBV6-6|TRBJ1-5
CASSYTRGNQPQHF